This TCR beta chain originates from a study of T cell changes during pregnancy in multiple sclerosis (dated by TCRdb to about 2019). In terms of the full investigation: The study looked at changes in the T cell repertoire across pregnancy in women with multiple sclerosis.

From the cysteine through the phenylalanine, the CDR3 covers 13 amino acids. Only the CDR3 portion is preserved as DNA: 39 bases, with reading frame beginning at the first base. Trimming removed 4 bases from V and 8 bases from J, leaving 12 bases between the germline ends. From a lookup of the germline V gene, CDR1 and CDR2 are MGHDK and SYGVNS. Receptor amplification or capture employed the immunoSEQ multiplex PCR assay. TCRdb took over this immuneACCESS table, retaining in-frame rearrangements with V and J assigned. Such tables are incomplete; in checked studies, under half of the missing clones stem from an unresolved V gene, and the remainder is unexplained. The sample contains under 80,000 clones, approximately 90% of them found a single time. The leading ten clones occupy less than 0.6% of the sample. As for this clone: This receptor's antigen is unknown. The input lacks base qualities; no much larger clone sits a single base away.

The rearranged chain carries TRBV25-1 and TRBJ2-1; TRBD2 is possibly the D segment (6 matching bases). The sample in question was CD4+ T cells from peripheral blood mononuclear cells, obtained in the second trimester of pregnancy. This clonotype was sampled from a female donor with multiple sclerosis, enrolled in a pregnancy study. The CDR3: CASSGGGRYEQFF. The bases read TGTGCCAGCAGTGGGGGAGGAAGGTATGAGCAGTTCTTC.